This T cell receptor beta chain came from a study of tumor-infiltrating lymphocytes in oesophageal squamous cell carcinoma. V dropped 11 bases and J dropped 2 bases, with 16 bases sitting between them. The CDR3 is 14 residues long. Germline loops: CDR1 LNHDA, CDR2 SQIVND (reference sequence). MiXCR was run by TCRdb on the PCR reads, yielding one entry per CDR3 protein. The sample lists about 3,400 distinct CDR3 sequences, over 15% seen once, with more than 20% in the top ten. The sequence was obtained from a male donor with esophageal squamous cell carcinoma. V usage is TRBV19 and J usage is TRBJ1-5, with D perhaps TRBD1 (5 bases). The specimen was esophageal tumor tissue. The CDR3 loop reads CAAKGDGGNQPQHF. The CDR3, as DNA: TGTGCCGCCAAAGGGGACGGTGGCAATCAGCCCCAGCATTTT.